This TCR beta chain was captured in a study of blood T cell repertoires in COVID-19. Germline V gene sequence: CDR1 GTSNPN, CDR2 SVGIG (reference sequence). The V end lost 0 bases, the J end lost 4 bases, and 4 bases lay between the germline ends. This CDR3 region has 13 residues. Authors' processing steps: Amplifying reference gene primers gave estimates of nucleated cell counts. This table comes from immunoSEQ multiplex PCR, and its TCRdb copy is limited to in-frame clones, with some not included. The V and J calls and the clone size are those of that table, but D and trimming were determined from the DNA. The data contain 160,000 or so clones, approximately 80% of them singletons.

The receptor's source is an elderly woman with acute or convalescent COVID-19. This sequence joins TRBV30 and TRBJ1-6; D gene ambiguous. Sequenced input: peripheral blood. The CDR3 here is CAWSVQYNSPLHF. CDR3 coding DNA: TGTGCCTGGAGTGTACAATATAATTCACCCCTCCACTTT.